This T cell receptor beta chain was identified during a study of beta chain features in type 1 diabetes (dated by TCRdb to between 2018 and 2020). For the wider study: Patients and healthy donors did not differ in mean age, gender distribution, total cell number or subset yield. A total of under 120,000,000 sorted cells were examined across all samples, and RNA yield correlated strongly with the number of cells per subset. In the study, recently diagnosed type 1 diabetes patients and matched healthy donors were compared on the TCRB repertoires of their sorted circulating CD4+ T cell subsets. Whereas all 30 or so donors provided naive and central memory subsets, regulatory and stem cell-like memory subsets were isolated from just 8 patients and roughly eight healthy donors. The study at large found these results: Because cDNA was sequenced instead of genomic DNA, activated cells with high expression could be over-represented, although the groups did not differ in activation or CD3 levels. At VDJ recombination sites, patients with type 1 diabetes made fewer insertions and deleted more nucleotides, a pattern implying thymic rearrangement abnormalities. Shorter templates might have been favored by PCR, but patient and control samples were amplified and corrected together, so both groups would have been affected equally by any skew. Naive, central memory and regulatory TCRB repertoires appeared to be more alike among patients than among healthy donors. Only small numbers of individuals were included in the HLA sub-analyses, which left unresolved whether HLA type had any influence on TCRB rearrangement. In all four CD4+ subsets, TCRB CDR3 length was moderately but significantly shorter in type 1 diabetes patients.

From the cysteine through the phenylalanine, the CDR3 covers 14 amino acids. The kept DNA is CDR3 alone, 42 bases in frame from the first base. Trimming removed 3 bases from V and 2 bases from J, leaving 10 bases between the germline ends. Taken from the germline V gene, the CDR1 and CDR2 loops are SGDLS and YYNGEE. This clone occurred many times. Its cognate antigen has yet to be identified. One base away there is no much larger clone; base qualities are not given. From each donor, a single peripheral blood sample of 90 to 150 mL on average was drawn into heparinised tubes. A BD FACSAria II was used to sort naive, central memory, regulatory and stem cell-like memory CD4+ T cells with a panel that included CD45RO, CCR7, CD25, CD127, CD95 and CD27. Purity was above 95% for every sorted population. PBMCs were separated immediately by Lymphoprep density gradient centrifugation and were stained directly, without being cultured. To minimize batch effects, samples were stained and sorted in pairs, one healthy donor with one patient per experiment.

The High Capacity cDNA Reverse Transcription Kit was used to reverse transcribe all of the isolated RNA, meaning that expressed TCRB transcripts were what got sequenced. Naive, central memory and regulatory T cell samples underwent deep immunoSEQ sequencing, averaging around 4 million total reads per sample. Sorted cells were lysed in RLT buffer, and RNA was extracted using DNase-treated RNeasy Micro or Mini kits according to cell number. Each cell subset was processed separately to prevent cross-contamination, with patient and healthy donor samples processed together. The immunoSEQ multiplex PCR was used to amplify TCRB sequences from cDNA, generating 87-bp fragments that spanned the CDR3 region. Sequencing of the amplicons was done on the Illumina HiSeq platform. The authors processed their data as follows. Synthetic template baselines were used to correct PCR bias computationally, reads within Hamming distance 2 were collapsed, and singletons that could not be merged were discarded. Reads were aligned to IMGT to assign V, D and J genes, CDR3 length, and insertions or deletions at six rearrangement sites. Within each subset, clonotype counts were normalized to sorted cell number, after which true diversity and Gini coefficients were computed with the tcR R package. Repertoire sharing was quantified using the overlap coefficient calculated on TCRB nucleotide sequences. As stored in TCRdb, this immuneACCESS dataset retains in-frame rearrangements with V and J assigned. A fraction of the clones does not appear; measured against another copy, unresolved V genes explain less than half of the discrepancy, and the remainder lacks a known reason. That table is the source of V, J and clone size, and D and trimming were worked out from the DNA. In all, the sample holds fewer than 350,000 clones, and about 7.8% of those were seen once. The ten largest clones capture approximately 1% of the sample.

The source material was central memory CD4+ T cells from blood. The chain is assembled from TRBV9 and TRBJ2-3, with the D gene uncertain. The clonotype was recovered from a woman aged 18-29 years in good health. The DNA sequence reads TGTGCCAGCAGCGATGCCCGCACCACAGATACGCAGTATTTT. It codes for CASSDARTTDTQYF.